This TCR beta chain was captured by sequencing in a study of T cells in Graves' hyperthyroidism and ophthalmopathy. Study-wide results and limits: A 13 V-J model separated ophthalmopathy from stable hyperthyroidism.

Amplified regions were TCR beta CDR3 sequences from RNA transcripts. An initial round of RT-PCR targeting the TCR CDR3 relied on the HTBI primer set. One entry per CDR3 protein results from TCRdb running MiXCR on the multiplex PCR reads. The table includes fewer than 600,000 distinct CDR3 sequences, 12% to 15% detected once. As concerns this clonotype: No antigen is known for it.

Germline V gene lookup returns CDR1 SGHNT and CDR2 YYREEE (reference sequence). The CDR3 sequence is 15 residues long. The trim removed 0 bases at V and 6 bases at J, leaving 4 bases unmatched. Graves' hyperthyroidism showing no ophthalmopathy progression within 18 months was considered stable. Diagnosis of hyperthyroidism was new in patients aged 18 to 65, and its duration was under 2 months. The authors took PBMCs from 10 ml fresh peripheral blood. The specimen was blood. The genes are TRBV5-4 and TRBJ2-3; TRBD2 matches 10 bases. This clonotype originated in a woman between 40 and 50 years old with Graves' hyperthyroidism. CDR3 loop: CASSLGSGGPDTQYF. Written as DNA, the CDR3 is TGTGCCAGCAGCTTGGGTAGCGGGGGGCCGGATACGCAGTATTTT.